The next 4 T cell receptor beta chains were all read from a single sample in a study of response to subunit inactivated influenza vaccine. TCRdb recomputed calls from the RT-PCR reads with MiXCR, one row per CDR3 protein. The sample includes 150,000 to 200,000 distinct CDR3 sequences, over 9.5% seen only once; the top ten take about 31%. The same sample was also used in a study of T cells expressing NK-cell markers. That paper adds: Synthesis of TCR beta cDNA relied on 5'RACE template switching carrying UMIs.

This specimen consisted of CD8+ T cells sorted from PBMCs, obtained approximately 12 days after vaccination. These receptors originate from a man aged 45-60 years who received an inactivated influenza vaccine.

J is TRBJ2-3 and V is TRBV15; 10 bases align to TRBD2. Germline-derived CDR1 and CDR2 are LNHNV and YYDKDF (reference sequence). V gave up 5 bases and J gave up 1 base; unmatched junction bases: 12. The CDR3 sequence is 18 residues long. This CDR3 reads CATSGLAGVFAGTDTQYF. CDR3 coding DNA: TGTGCCACCAGCGGTCTAGCGGGAGTTTTCGCCGGCACAGATACGCAGTATTTT.

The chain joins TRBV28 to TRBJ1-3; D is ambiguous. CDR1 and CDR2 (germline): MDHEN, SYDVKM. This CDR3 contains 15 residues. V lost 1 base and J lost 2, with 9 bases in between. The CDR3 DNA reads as TGTGCCAGCAGTTTATCGGCAGGTCCTGGAAACACCATATATTTT. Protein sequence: CASSLSAGPGNTIYF.

CDR3 sequence: CSALKWDDRANYGYTF. CDR3 nucleotide sequence: TGCAGCGCCTTGAAGTGGGATGACAGGGCGAACTATGGCTACACCTTC. The J gene is TRBJ1-2, the V gene TRBV29-1, with 7 positions matching TRBD1. The CDR3 sequence is 16 residues long. Looked up from germline, CDR1 is SQVTM and CDR2 is ANQGSEA. With 7 bases clipped from V and 2 bases from J, the junction kept 16 bases outside the gene matches.

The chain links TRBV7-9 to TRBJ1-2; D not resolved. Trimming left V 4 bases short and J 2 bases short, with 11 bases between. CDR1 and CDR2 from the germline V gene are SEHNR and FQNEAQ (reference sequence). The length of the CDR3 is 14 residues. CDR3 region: CASSSKTGNYGYTF. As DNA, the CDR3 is TGTGCCAGCAGCTCCAAGACCGGGAACTATGGCTACACCTTC.